A selection of T cell receptor beta chains follows, all from one sample in a study of cytomegalovirus exposure and HLA in healthy donors. This table comes from immunoSEQ multiplex PCR, and its TCRdb copy is limited to in-frame clones, with some not included. The sample shows about 160,000 clones, 80% to 90% of them seen only once. The sample was PBMCs. The receptor set was obtained from a woman aged 50 to 65 in good health and CMV-seronegative. CDR3s include the opening cysteine and the closing phenylalanine or tryptophan. The order of the fields is J gene, D gene, V gene, clone size, CDR3 DNA, CDR3 protein. The D gene is left open where the match is weak. Only some rows state a clone size, as once, few, many or a class for expanded clones.

J gene: TRBJ2-7
D gene: TRBD1
V gene: TRBV2
clone size: -
CDR3 DNA: TGTGCCAGCAGTGAGGGACAGGGGTCCTCCTACGAGCAGTACTTC
CDR3 protein: CASSEGQGSSYEQYF

J gene: TRBJ2-7
D gene: TRBD2
V gene: TRBV28
clone size: once
CDR3 DNA: TGTGCCAGCAGTCAAATCCTTGTGACTAGCGGATTATACGAGCAGTACTTC
CDR3 protein: CASSQILVTSGLYEQYF

J gene: TRBJ1-5
D gene: -
V gene: TRBV18
clone size: -
CDR3 DNA: TGTGCCAGCTCACAGGGGAATCAGCCCCAGCATTTT
CDR3 protein: CASSQGNQPQHF

J gene: TRBJ2-5
D gene: TRBD1
V gene: TRBV18
clone size: -
CDR3 DNA: TGTGCCAGCTCAACGGGACAGGCGGAGACCCAGTACTTC
CDR3 protein: CASSTGQAETQYF

J gene: TRBJ1-1
D gene: TRBD1
V gene: TRBV6-1
clone size: -
CDR3 DNA: TGTGCCAGCAGTGGATCCGGGACAGGGGGGGGAAGAATCGGAGCTTTCTTT
CDR3 protein: CASSGSGTGGGRIGAFF

J gene: TRBJ2-3
D gene: TRBD2
V gene: TRBV7-2
clone size: -
CDR3 DNA: TGTGCCAGCAGCGGGGGACTAGCGGGTAGCACAGATACGCAGTATTTT
CDR3 protein: CASSGGLAGSTDTQYF

J gene: TRBJ1-2
D gene: -
V gene: TRBV7-2
clone size: once
CDR3 DNA: TGTGCCAGCGGGATTACAGGGTTTGGTTCATATGGCTACACCTTC
CDR3 protein: CASGITGFGSYGYTF

J gene: TRBJ1-4
D gene: -
V gene: TRBV6-5
clone size: -
CDR3 DNA: TGTGCCAGCAGACGTCAACAGGATAATGAAAAACTGTTTTTT
CDR3 protein: CASRRQQDNEKLFF

J gene: TRBJ1-2
D gene: -
V gene: TRBV5-1
clone size: -
CDR3 DNA: TGCGCCAGCAGCTTGGGTCCGGGCGGAGGCTATGGCTACACCTTC
CDR3 protein: CASSLGPGGGYGYTF

J gene: TRBJ1-3
D gene: -
V gene: TRBV27
clone size: -
CDR3 DNA: TGTGCCAGCAGTCCCGGACTAGGGAGGGTTCTTGGAAACACCATATATTTT
CDR3 protein: CASSPGLGRVLGNTIYF

J gene: TRBJ1-5
D gene: -
V gene: TRBV5-6
clone size: -
CDR3 DNA: TGTGCCAGCAGCACTAGGGCCAATCAGCCCCAGCATTTT
CDR3 protein: CASSTRANQPQHF

J gene: TRBJ2-3
D gene: TRBD2
V gene: TRBV6-1
clone size: -
CDR3 DNA: TGTGCCAGCTCCCGGGACTACCGGGATGCAACGCAGTATTTT
CDR3 protein: CASSRDYRDATQYF

J gene: TRBJ2-5
D gene: -
V gene: TRBV7-8
clone size: -
CDR3 DNA: TGTGCCAGCAGCCCCCGGGTCCTACCCAAACAAGAGACCCAGTACTTC
CDR3 protein: CASSPRVLPKQETQYF

J gene: TRBJ1-1
D gene: TRBD1
V gene: TRBV12-5
clone size: -
CDR3 DNA: TGTGCTAGTGCCCCGGGACAGCTGAACACTGAAGCTTTCTTT
CDR3 protein: CASAPGQLNTEAFF

J gene: TRBJ1-5
D gene: TRBD1
V gene: TRBV19
clone size: -
CDR3 DNA: TGTGCCAGTAGTATAGGGACAGGCGGCAATCAGCCCCAGCATTTT
CDR3 protein: CASSIGTGGNQPQHF

J gene: TRBJ2-5
D gene: -
V gene: TRBV4-2
clone size: -
CDR3 DNA: TGTGCCAGCAGCCCGAGAGGGGCAGGACAGATCAGGAGGGAGACCCAGTACTTC
CDR3 protein: CASSPRGAGQIRRETQYF

J gene: TRBJ2-2
D gene: -
V gene: TRBV19
clone size: -
CDR3 DNA: TGTGCCAGTAGTATAGATTCCCGGAGGGAAACCGGGGAGCTGTTTTTT
CDR3 protein: CASSIDSRRETGELFF

J gene: TRBJ2-3
D gene: TRBD2
V gene: TRBV6-4
clone size: many
CDR3 DNA: TGTGCCAGCAGTGACTCGCGGGGGGGCACAGATACGCAGTATTTT
CDR3 protein: CASSDSRGGTDTQYF

J gene: TRBJ2-7
D gene: TRBD1
V gene: TRBV2
clone size: -
CDR3 DNA: TGTGCCAGCAGTGAACAGGGACAGCCTTTAGACGAGCAGTACTTC
CDR3 protein: CASSEQGQPLDEQYF

J gene: TRBJ1-2
D gene: -
V gene: TRBV10-3
clone size: -
CDR3 DNA: TGTGCCATCAGTGAGTCACCCCCCGGAACAGCTAACTATGGCTACACCTTC
CDR3 protein: CAISESPPGTANYGYTF

J gene: TRBJ1-5
D gene: -
V gene: TRBV27
clone size: -
CDR3 DNA: TGTGCCAGCAGTTTCGAGGGGGGGGATCAGCCCCAGCATTTT
CDR3 protein: CASSFEGGDQPQHF

J gene: TRBJ2-1
D gene: -
V gene: TRBV30
clone size: -
CDR3 DNA: TGTGCCTCCTTGACAGGAACGAATGAGCAGTTCTTC
CDR3 protein: CASLTGTNEQFF

J gene: TRBJ2-1
D gene: -
V gene: TRBV27
clone size: -
CDR3 DNA: TGTGCCAGCATCATTAGGAGGGGCCACAATGAGCAGTTCTTC
CDR3 protein: CASIIRRGHNEQFF

J gene: TRBJ2-1
D gene: TRBD2
V gene: TRBV15
clone size: -
CDR3 DNA: TGTGCCACCAGCAGAGACGGACTAGCGGGAGGGATGGCCTACAATGAGCAGTTCTTC
CDR3 protein: CATSRDGLAGGMAYNEQFF

J gene: TRBJ2-1
D gene: TRBD1
V gene: TRBV7-2
clone size: -
CDR3 DNA: TGTGCCAGCAGCTTCGGACAGGGCAGTGAGCAGTTCTTC
CDR3 protein: CASSFGQGSEQFF

J gene: TRBJ1-1
D gene: -
V gene: TRBV9
clone size: once
CDR3 DNA: TGTGCCAGCAGCGAGACACTGAACACTGAAGCTTTCTTT
CDR3 protein: CASSETLNTEAFF

J gene: TRBJ2-7
D gene: TRBD1
V gene: TRBV29-1
clone size: -
CDR3 DNA: TGCAGCGTGGGGGACAGTTACTACGAGCAGTACTTC
CDR3 protein: CSVGDSYYEQYF

J gene: TRBJ1-6
D gene: -
V gene: TRBV4-2
clone size: -
CDR3 DNA: TGTGCCAGCAGCCAAAATGTGGCGGATAATTCACCCCTCCACTTT
CDR3 protein: CASSQNVADNSPLHF

J gene: TRBJ1-1
D gene: TRBD1
V gene: TRBV19
clone size: -
CDR3 DNA: TGTGCCAGTAGTATTACAGGGGGCGCGAACACTGAAGCTTTCTTT
CDR3 protein: CASSITGGANTEAFF

J gene: TRBJ1-4
D gene: -
V gene: TRBV6-5
clone size: -
CDR3 DNA: TGTGCCAGCAGTTTGGGAGACCGGAGCCTTGAAAAACTGTTTTTT
CDR3 protein: CASSLGDRSLEKLFF

J gene: TRBJ2-2
D gene: -
V gene: TRBV19
clone size: -
CDR3 DNA: TGTGCCAGTAGTCCGCTAGCGAATGCCGGGGAGCTGTTTTTT
CDR3 protein: CASSPLANAGELFF

J gene: TRBJ1-3
D gene: -
V gene: TRBV19
clone size: -
CDR3 DNA: TGTGCCAGTAGTATGGGGCTTGCGGCCTCTGGAAACACCATATATTTT
CDR3 protein: CASSMGLAASGNTIYF

J gene: TRBJ2-7
D gene: -
V gene: TRBV5-1
clone size: -
CDR3 DNA: TGCGCCAGACCCGGGACTGTTTTGGTTGCCTACGAGCAGTACTTC
CDR3 protein: CARPGTVLVAYEQYF

J gene: TRBJ2-1
D gene: TRBD1
V gene: TRBV28
clone size: -
CDR3 DNA: TGTGCCAGCAGCTCCTCGGGACAGAACTACAATGAGCAGTTCTTC
CDR3 protein: CASSSSGQNYNEQFF

J gene: TRBJ2-7
D gene: TRBD2
V gene: TRBV19
clone size: few
CDR3 DNA: TGTGCCAGTAGTCCACTAGCGGGTCCCTACGAGCAGTACTTC
CDR3 protein: CASSPLAGPYEQYF

J gene: TRBJ1-1
D gene: -
V gene: TRBV2
clone size: -
CDR3 DNA: TGTGCCAGCAAAGTTCGTTGGGACACCACTGAAGCTTTCTTT
CDR3 protein: CASKVRWDTTEAFF

J gene: TRBJ2-1
D gene: TRBD2
V gene: TRBV13
clone size: -
CDR3 DNA: TGTGCCAGCAGCCCGGGACTAGCGGGAGTCAACAATGAGCAGTTCTTC
CDR3 protein: CASSPGLAGVNNEQFF

J gene: TRBJ2-7
D gene: TRBD2
V gene: TRBV6-1
clone size: -
CDR3 DNA: TGTGCCATCGCGACTAGCGGCTCCTACGAGCAGTACTTC
CDR3 protein: CAIATSGSYEQYF

J gene: TRBJ1-1
D gene: TRBD1
V gene: TRBV2
clone size: -
CDR3 DNA: TGTGCCAGCAGTTTCCACAGGGGGGAGAACACTGAAGCTTTCTTT
CDR3 protein: CASSFHRGENTEAFF

J gene: TRBJ2-7
D gene: -
V gene: TRBV6-1
clone size: -
CDR3 DNA: TGTGCCAGCACCTCCTTCTACGAGCAGTACTTC
CDR3 protein: CASTSFYEQYF

J gene: TRBJ2-2
D gene: TRBD2
V gene: TRBV7-9
clone size: -
CDR3 DNA: TGTGCCAGCAGCCCACAGCGGGGGGGCCCCAACACCGGGGAGCTGTTTTTT
CDR3 protein: CASSPQRGGPNTGELFF

J gene: TRBJ2-5
D gene: TRBD2
V gene: TRBV5-1
clone size: -
CDR3 DNA: TGCGCCAGCAGCTTGGGGCTAGCGGGGGCAGAGACCCAGTACTTC
CDR3 protein: CASSLGLAGAETQYF

J gene: TRBJ2-7
D gene: TRBD1
V gene: TRBV29-1
clone size: -
CDR3 DNA: TGCAGCGTTGGGGCAGGGGGCTCGAACGAGCAGTACTTC
CDR3 protein: CSVGAGGSNEQYF

J gene: TRBJ1-5
D gene: TRBD1
V gene: TRBV19
clone size: -
CDR3 DNA: TGTGCCAGTAGAACCGGGACAGGGGGCTCTCAGCCCCAGCATTTT
CDR3 protein: CASRTGTGGSQPQHF

J gene: TRBJ2-2
D gene: TRBD1
V gene: TRBV7-2
clone size: -
CDR3 DNA: TGTGCCAGCAGCACTGACAGGGGCACCGGGGAGCTGTTTTTT
CDR3 protein: CASSTDRGTGELFF

J gene: TRBJ2-7
D gene: TRBD2
V gene: TRBV10-3
clone size: -
CDR3 DNA: TGTGCCGGGGGGGGACTCTCCTACGAGCAGTACTTC
CDR3 protein: CAGGGLSYEQYF

J gene: TRBJ2-5
D gene: TRBD2
V gene: TRBV28
clone size: -
CDR3 DNA: TGTGCCAGCAGTTTAGGGGGGGGAGAGACCCAGTACTTC
CDR3 protein: CASSLGGGETQYF

J gene: TRBJ2-6
D gene: -
V gene: TRBV27
clone size: -
CDR3 DNA: TGTGCCAGCAGTTTACGGGGTGCTGGGGCCAACGTCCTGACTTTC
CDR3 protein: CASSLRGAGANVLTF

J gene: TRBJ1-1
D gene: -
V gene: TRBV30
clone size: -
CDR3 DNA: TGTGCCTGGGTAAGGGGATCGAACACTGAAGCTTTCTTT
CDR3 protein: CAWVRGSNTEAFF

J gene: TRBJ2-3
D gene: -
V gene: TRBV10-3
clone size: -
CDR3 DNA: TGTGCCAGCGGTAGGGGGTCAGATACGCAGTATTTT
CDR3 protein: CASGRGSDTQYF

J gene: TRBJ1-2
D gene: -
V gene: TRBV30
clone size: -
CDR3 DNA: TGTGCCTGTCCGACAGCCAACTATGGCTACACCTTC
CDR3 protein: CACPTANYGYTF

J gene: TRBJ2-1
D gene: -
V gene: TRBV10-3
clone size: -
CDR3 DNA: TGTGCCATCAGGGACGATAGCGGAGAGCAGTTCTTC
CDR3 protein: CAIRDDSGEQFF

J gene: TRBJ2-3
D gene: TRBD2
V gene: TRBV7-2
clone size: -
CDR3 DNA: TGTGCCAGCAGCGAAGCGGGATCCCCGGATACGCAGTATTTT
CDR3 protein: CASSEAGSPDTQYF

J gene: TRBJ2-5
D gene: -
V gene: TRBV19
clone size: -
CDR3 DNA: TGTGCCAGTAGTATAGTGAGGCGGGGTGTGAAGACCCAGTACTTC
CDR3 protein: CASSIVRRGVKTQYF

J gene: TRBJ2-7
D gene: -
V gene: TRBV10-3
clone size: -
CDR3 DNA: TGTGCCATCAGTGAGTACTGGACTTCCAACTACGAGCAGTACTTC
CDR3 protein: CAISEYWTSNYEQYF

J gene: TRBJ2-2
D gene: -
V gene: TRBV21-1
clone size: -
CDR3 DNA: TGTGCCAGCAGCTACCGGGACAGGGATCGAGCTGGGGAGCTGTTTTTT
CDR3 protein: CASSYRDRDRAGELFF

J gene: TRBJ2-2
D gene: -
V gene: TRBV9
clone size: -
CDR3 DNA: TGTGCCAGCAGCGTAGGGACAGCTAACACCGGGGAGCTGTTTTTT
CDR3 protein: CASSVGTANTGELFF